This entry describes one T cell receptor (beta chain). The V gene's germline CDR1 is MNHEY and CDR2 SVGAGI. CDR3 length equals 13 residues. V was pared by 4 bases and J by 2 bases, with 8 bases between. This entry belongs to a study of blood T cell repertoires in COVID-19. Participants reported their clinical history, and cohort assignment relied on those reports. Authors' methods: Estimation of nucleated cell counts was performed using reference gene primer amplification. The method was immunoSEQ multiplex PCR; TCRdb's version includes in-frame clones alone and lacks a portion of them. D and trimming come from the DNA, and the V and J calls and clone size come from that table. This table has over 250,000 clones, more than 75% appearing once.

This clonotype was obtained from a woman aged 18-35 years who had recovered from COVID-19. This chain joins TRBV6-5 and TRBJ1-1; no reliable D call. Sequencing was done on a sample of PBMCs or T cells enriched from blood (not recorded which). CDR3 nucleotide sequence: TGTGCCAGCAGTTGGAGACGAAACACTGAAGCTTTCTTT. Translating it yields CASSWRRNTEAFF.